The T cell receptor (beta chain) under discussion was sequenced for a study of blood T cell repertoires in COVID-19. Study summary: Samples representing acute and convalescent COVID-19 were sourced from the United States, Italy and Spain. T cells, B-cell-depleted T cells, or PBMCs provided the cDNA or gDNA that served as material.

Germline lookup yields CDR1 MGHRA and CDR2 YSYEKL. V gave up 6 bases and J gave up 5 bases, with 6 bases separating them. CDR3 length: 11 residues. As originally analysed: Quantification of nucleated cells was approximated via reference gene primer amplification. Clones were sequenced by immunoSEQ multiplex PCR, and TCRdb holds only the in-frame ones, with some missing. The DNA gave D and trimming, while V, J and clone size come from that table. The repertoire holds 78,000 or so clones, with around 83% as singletons. The receptor was derived from a woman aged 60 to 75 with acute or convalescent COVID-19. The rearrangement links TRBV4-1 to TRBJ2-3; D not certain. The sample consisted of peripheral blood. For the CDR3, the DNA is TGCGCCAGCAGGAGTTTAGATACGCAGTATTTT. Residues: CASRSLDTQYF.